The 3 T cell receptor beta chains reported below all come from one sample, sequenced in a study of blood T cells in healthy people across ages. It was with a sample-barcoded 5' primer and a J-beta primer mix that a second PCR of about 7 to 12 cycles was run. From the 5' RACE reads, TCRdb called clonotypes with MiXCR, one entry per CDR3 protein. The sample contains about 930,000 distinct CDR3 sequences, 25% to 35% of which appear only once. The same data also contributed to another study, on T cells of mothers and their children.

Specimen: blood. The receptors were sampled from a woman between 35 and 50 years old in good health.

The chain is built from TRBV12-3 or TRBV12-4 and TRBJ1-5, with D perhaps TRBD1 (6 bases). Trimming took off 6 bases at V and 7 bases at J, with 16 bases between the two ends. The CDR3 loop spans 14 amino acids. CDR3 in amino acids: CASSRVGGAQPQHF. Written as DNA, the CDR3 is TGTGCCAGCAGCCGCGTGGGGGGGGCCCAGCCCCAGCATTTT.

The V gene is TRBV5-1, the J gene TRBJ2-5; 10 positions agree with TRBD1. Germline assignment: CDR1 SGHRS and CDR2 YFSETQ. This CDR3 comprises 16 residues. V lost 3 bases to trimming and J lost 5 bases; unmatched junction nucleotides: 10. The CDR3 bases are TGCGCCAGCAGCTCGGGGGACAGGGGCGATCGGGAGACCCAGTACTTC. Translated: CASSSGDRGDRETQYF.

This clonotype was counted at least ten times. V gene TRBV29-1 combines with J gene TRBJ2-7; D assignment may be TRBD1 or TRBD2 (5 bases each). V shed 4 bases and J shed 5 bases, with 12 bases lying between them. This CDR3 is 12 amino acids long. Germline V gene sequence: CDR1 SQVTM, CDR2 ANQGSEA. DNA for the CDR3: TGCAGCGTTGGTTGGGGGTTGAACGAGCAGTACTTC. Translation gives CSVGWGLNEQYF.